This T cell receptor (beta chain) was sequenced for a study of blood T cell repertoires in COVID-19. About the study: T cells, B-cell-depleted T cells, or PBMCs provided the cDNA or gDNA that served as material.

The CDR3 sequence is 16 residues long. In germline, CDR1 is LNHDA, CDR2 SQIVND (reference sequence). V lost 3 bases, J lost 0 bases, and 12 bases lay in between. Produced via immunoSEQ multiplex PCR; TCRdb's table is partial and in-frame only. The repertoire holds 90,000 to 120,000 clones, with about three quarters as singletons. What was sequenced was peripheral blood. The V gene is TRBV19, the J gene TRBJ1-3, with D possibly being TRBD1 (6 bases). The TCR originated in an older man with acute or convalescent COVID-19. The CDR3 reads CASSILTGLSGNTIYF. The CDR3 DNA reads TGTGCCAGTAGTATCCTGACAGGTCTCTCTGGAAACACCATATATTTT.